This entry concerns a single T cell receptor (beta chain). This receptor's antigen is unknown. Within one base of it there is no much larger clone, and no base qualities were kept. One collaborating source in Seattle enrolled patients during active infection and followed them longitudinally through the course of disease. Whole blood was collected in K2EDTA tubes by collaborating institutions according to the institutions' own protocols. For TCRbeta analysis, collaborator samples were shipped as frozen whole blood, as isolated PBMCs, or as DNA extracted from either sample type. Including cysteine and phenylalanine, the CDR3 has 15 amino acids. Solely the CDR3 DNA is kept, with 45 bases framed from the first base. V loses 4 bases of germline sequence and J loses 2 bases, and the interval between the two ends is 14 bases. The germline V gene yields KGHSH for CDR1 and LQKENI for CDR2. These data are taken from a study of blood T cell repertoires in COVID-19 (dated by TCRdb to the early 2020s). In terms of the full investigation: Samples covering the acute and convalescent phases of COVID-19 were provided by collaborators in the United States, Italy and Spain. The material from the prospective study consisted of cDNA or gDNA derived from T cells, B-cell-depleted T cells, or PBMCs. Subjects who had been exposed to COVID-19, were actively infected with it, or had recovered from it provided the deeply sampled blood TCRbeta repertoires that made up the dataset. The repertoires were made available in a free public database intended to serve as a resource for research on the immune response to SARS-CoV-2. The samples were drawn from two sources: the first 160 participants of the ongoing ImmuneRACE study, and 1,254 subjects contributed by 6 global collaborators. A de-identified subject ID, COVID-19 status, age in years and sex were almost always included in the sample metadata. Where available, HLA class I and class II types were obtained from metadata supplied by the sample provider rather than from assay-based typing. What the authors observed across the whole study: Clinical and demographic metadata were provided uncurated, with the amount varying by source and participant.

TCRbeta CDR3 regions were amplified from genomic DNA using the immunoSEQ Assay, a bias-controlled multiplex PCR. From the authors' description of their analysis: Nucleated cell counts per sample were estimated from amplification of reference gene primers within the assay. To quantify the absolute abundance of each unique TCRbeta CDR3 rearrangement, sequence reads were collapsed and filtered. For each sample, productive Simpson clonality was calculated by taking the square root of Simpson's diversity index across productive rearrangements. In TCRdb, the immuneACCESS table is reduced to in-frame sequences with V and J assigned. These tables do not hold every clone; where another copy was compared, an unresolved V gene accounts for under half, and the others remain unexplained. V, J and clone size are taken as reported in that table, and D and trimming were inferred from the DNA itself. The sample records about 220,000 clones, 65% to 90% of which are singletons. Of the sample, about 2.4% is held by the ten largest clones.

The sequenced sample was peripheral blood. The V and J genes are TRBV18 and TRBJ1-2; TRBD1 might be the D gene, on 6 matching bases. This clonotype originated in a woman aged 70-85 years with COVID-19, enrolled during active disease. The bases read TGTGCCAGCTCACAACGACAGGAGAACAACTATGGCTACACCTTC. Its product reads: CASSQRQENNYGYTF.